A selection of T cell receptor beta chains follows, all from one sample in a study of long-term antiretroviral therapy in people with HIV. TCRdb keeps only in-frame clones here, not all; method: immunoSEQ multiplex PCR. The sample has roughly 20,000 clones; approximately 90% are singletons. Sequenced material: unsorted PBMCs, taken 2.3 years after starting antiretroviral therapy. The receptors originated from a man aged 55 to 70 with HIV. CDR3s include the opening cysteine and the closing phenylalanine or tryptophan. A D gene is named only where the DNA matches it firmly. Only some rows state a clone size, as once, few, many or a class for expanded clones.

j_call clone_size d_call v_call cdr3_aa cdr3_nt
TRBJ2-5 once TRBD2 TRBV18 CASSPPTSAQETQYF TGTGCCAGCTCACCACCCACTAGCGCTCAGGAGACCCAGTACTTC
TRBJ2-5 NA TRBD1 TRBV6-5 CASSRQGVETQYF TGTGCCAGCAGCAGACAGGGGGTAGAGACCCAGTACTTC
TRBJ1-2 NA NA TRBV14 CASSQDFGSTYGYTF TGTGCCAGCAGCCAAGACTTTGGCTCGACCTATGGCTACACCTTC
TRBJ2-7 NA NA TRBV13 CASSLIGVSYEQYF TGTGCCAGCAGCTTAATTGGCGTCTCCTACGAGCAGTACTTC
TRBJ2-7 NA NA TRBV4-3 CASSQEASSVSEQYF TGCGCCAGCAGCCAAGAGGCTAGCAGCGTCAGCGAGCAGTACTTC
TRBJ2-1 NA TRBD2 TRBV11-2 CASSPMELAGRDEQFF TGTGCCAGCAGCCCGATGGAACTAGCGGGAAGGGATGAGCAGTTCTTC
TRBJ1-5 NA NA TRBV6-1 CASSDEGNSNQPQHF TGTGCCAGCAGTGACGAAGGGAATAGCAATCAGCCCCAGCATTTT
TRBJ2-3 NA TRBD1 TRBV5-4 CASSQGQGVVGTQYF TGTGCCAGCAGCCAGGGACAGGGGGTAGTAGGTACGCAGTATTTT
TRBJ2-4 NA NA TRBV7-2 CASSFAWGPQNIQYF TGTGCCAGCAGCTTTGCTTGGGGCCCCCAAAACATTCAGTACTTC
TRBJ2-7 NA TRBD1 TRBV9 CASSARDRGSYEQYF TGTGCCAGCAGCGCCCGCGACAGGGGGAGCTACGAGCAGTACTTC
TRBJ2-7 NA TRBD2 TRBV18 CASSSGISGLASYEQYF TGTGCCAGCTCCTCCGGCATATCGGGACTAGCGTCTTACGAGCAGTACTTC
TRBJ2-7 few NA TRBV6-5 CASSFLDSYEQYF TGTGCCAGCAGTTTCTTAGACTCCTACGAGCAGTACTTC
TRBJ2-7 NA NA TRBV5-5 CASTEGTSSSYEQYF TGTGCCAGCACGGAGGGGACTTCTAGCTCCTACGAGCAGTACTTC
TRBJ2-1 once NA TRBV11-3 CASSLAQGGEQFF TGTGCCAGCAGCTTAGCACAGGGGGGGGAGCAGTTCTTC